A single T cell receptor beta chain is shown here with its context. Noted time point: blood at routine non-recurrence follow-up after resection. Whole RNA obtained from tumor, nontumor lung or frozen PBMC underwent sequencing without sorting. These data originate in a study of spatial heterogeneity in lung cancer. MiXCR, applied by TCRdb to the 5' RACE reads, yields one record per CDR3 protein. The data show around 120,000 distinct CDR3 sequences, roughly an eighth seen once. Per the germline V gene, CDR1 is SGHRS and CDR2 is YFSETQ. V was shortened by 1 base and J by 8 bases, with 13 bases between the two germline ends. The CDR3 has 14 residues.

V and J are TRBV5-1 and TRBJ2-1; no definite D call. The sample was PBMCs, taken at follow-up. This clonotype was obtained from a male donor with early-stage non-small cell lung cancer. In DNA form, the CDR3 reads TGCGCCAGCAGCTTGAGGCTAGTAGCCGATGAGCAGTTCTTC. Encoded protein: CASSLRLVADEQFF.